This T cell receptor (beta chain) was profiled in a study of shared clonotypes between healthy human individuals. Study-level information: Each donor had three CD4 naive, three CD4 memory, two CD8 naive and one CD8 memory plate.

Trimming took 0 bases from V and 4 from J, leaving 13 bases between them. The CDR3 is 15 residues long. CDR1 and CDR2 from the germline V gene are SGHRS and YFSETQ. Assay: immunoSEQ multiplex PCR; the TCRdb copy retains only in-frame clones and omits some. The sample has over 850,000 clones; 78% are singletons. The sequenced sample was memory CD4+ T cells from PBMCs. Subset indicated: CD45RA-negative fraction. This sequence was found in a man aged 18 to 30 in good health. Some clones in this sample may be carry-over from other donors' samples. The chain uses TRBV5-1 and TRBJ1-2; TRBD1 might be the D (6 bases). The CDR3 sequence is CASSLAGGGGYGYTF. In DNA form, the CDR3 reads TGCGCCAGCAGCTTGGCCGGGGGCGGAGGCTATGGCTACACCTTC.